These T cell receptor beta chains were read from a single sample in a study of regulatory T cells in long-lasting Graves disease. TCRdb re-derived calls from the multiplex PCR reads in MiXCR, one entry per CDR3 protein. The sample has more than 300,000 distinct CDR3 sequences, about 12% seen once. The data were also submitted as part of a second study, on T cells in Graves' hyperthyroidism and ophthalmopathy.

The input for sequencing was peripheral blood mononuclear cells (PBMCs), taken at new diagnosis, from a patient treated with antithyroid drugs. The receptors were gathered from a woman aged 18-29 years with Graves disease. Both conserved end residues are part of each CDR3. D genes are given only for firm matches. The size of a clone is reported for some rows only, either as once, few or many, or as a class for expanded clones.

D gene | clone size | J gene | V gene | CDR3 DNA | CDR3 protein
- | many | TRBJ1-4 | TRBV20-1 | TGCAGTGCTGAGCAGCAAGGAGCAACTAATGAAAAACTGTTTTTT | CSAEQQGATNEKLFF
- | many | TRBJ2-3 | TRBV5-1 | TGCGCCAGCCGACCCCGACGGAACCTCAATCCAGTTAGCACAGATACGCAGTATTTT | CASRPRRNLNPVSTDTQYF
- | many | TRBJ1-1 | TRBV5-1 | TGCGCCAGCAGCTTGCAAGTGGACACTGAAGCTTTCTTT | CASSLQVDTEAFF
TRBD2 | many | TRBJ2-1 | TRBV20-1 | TGCAGTGCTAGACTAAGACTAGCGGGTGAGCAGTTCTTC | CSARLRLAGEQFF
- | many | TRBJ2-7 | TRBV2 | TGTGCCAGCAGTTTTCTCGAAGCGGCGTTGGAACAGTACTTC | CASSFLEAALEQYF
- | many | TRBJ1-4 | TRBV5-5 | TGTGCCAGCAGCTTACTAGGGGAGGAAGGCGAAAAACTGTTTTTT | CASSLLGEEGEKLFF
- | - | TRBJ2-1 | TRBV20-1 | TGCAGTGCTAGAGATCAGGTTCTATACAATGAGCAGTTCTTC | CSARDQVLYNEQFF
TRBD1 | many | TRBJ1-6 | TRBV27 | TGTGCCAGCAGTCGCGGACAGGGAACGGGTTCACCCCTCCACTTT | CASSRGQGTGSPLHF
TRBD2 | few | TRBJ2-1 | TRBV20-1 | TGCAGTGCTAGAGATCCGGGGCTAGCGGGGGACTATTTCTACAATGAGCAGTTCTTC | CSARDPGLAGDYFYNEQFF
TRBD1 | many | TRBJ1-4 | TRBV20-1 | TGCAGTGCTAGGGCAGGGGGCTTCGAAAAACTGTTTTTT | CSARAGGFEKLFF
- | - | TRBJ2-1 | TRBV9 | TGTGCCAGCAGCGTCCAGGGAGATGGATCCTACAATGAGCAGTTCTTC | CASSVQGDGSYNEQFF
TRBD2 | many | TRBJ2-1 | TRBV7-9 | TGTGCCAGCAGCCAGGGACTAGCGGGAGCGAATGAGCAGTTCTTC | CASSQGLAGANEQFF
- | many | TRBJ1-4 | TRBV18 | TGTGCCAGCTCACCGACACGGGGTGCAACTAATGAAAAACTGTTTTTT | CASSPTRGATNEKLFF
- | many | TRBJ1-1 | TRBV29-1 | TGCAGCGTTGATTACAGGGCGACTGAAGCTTTCTTT | CSVDYRATEAFF
- | few | TRBJ2-2 | TRBV4-3 | TGCGCCAGCAGCCAAGGCAGCTACGTTGGGTGGGACACCGGGGAGCTGTTTTTT | CASSQGSYVGWDTGELFF
- | many | TRBJ1-5 | TRBV6-2/TRBV6-3 | TGTGCCAGCAGTTACCCGGTGGGGGATCAGCCCCAGCATTTT | CASSYPVGDQPQHF
- | - | TRBJ2-5 | TRBV6-9 | TGTGCCAGCAGTTACTCCCTAGGGACGGCTATTCAAGAGACCCAGTACTTC | CASSYSLGTAIQETQYF
TRBD1 | - | TRBJ2-2 | TRBV13 | TGTGCCAGCAGCTTCCGTTGGAAGAGGACAGGGGTCACCGGGGAGCTGTTTTTT | CASSFRWKRTGVTGELFF